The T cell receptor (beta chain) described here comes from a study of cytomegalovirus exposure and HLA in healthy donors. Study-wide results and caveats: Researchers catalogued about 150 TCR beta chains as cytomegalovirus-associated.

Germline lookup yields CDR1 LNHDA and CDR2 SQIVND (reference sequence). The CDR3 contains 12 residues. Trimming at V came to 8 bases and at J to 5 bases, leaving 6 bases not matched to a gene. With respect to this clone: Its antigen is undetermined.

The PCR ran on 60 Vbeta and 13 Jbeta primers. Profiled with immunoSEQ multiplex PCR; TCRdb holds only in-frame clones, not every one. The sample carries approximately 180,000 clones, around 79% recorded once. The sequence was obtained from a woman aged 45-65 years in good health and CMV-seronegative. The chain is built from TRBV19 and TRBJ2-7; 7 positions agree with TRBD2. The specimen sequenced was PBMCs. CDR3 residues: CASAVRGDEQYF. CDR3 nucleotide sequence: TGTGCCAGTGCGGTCCGGGGGGACGAGCAGTACTTC.